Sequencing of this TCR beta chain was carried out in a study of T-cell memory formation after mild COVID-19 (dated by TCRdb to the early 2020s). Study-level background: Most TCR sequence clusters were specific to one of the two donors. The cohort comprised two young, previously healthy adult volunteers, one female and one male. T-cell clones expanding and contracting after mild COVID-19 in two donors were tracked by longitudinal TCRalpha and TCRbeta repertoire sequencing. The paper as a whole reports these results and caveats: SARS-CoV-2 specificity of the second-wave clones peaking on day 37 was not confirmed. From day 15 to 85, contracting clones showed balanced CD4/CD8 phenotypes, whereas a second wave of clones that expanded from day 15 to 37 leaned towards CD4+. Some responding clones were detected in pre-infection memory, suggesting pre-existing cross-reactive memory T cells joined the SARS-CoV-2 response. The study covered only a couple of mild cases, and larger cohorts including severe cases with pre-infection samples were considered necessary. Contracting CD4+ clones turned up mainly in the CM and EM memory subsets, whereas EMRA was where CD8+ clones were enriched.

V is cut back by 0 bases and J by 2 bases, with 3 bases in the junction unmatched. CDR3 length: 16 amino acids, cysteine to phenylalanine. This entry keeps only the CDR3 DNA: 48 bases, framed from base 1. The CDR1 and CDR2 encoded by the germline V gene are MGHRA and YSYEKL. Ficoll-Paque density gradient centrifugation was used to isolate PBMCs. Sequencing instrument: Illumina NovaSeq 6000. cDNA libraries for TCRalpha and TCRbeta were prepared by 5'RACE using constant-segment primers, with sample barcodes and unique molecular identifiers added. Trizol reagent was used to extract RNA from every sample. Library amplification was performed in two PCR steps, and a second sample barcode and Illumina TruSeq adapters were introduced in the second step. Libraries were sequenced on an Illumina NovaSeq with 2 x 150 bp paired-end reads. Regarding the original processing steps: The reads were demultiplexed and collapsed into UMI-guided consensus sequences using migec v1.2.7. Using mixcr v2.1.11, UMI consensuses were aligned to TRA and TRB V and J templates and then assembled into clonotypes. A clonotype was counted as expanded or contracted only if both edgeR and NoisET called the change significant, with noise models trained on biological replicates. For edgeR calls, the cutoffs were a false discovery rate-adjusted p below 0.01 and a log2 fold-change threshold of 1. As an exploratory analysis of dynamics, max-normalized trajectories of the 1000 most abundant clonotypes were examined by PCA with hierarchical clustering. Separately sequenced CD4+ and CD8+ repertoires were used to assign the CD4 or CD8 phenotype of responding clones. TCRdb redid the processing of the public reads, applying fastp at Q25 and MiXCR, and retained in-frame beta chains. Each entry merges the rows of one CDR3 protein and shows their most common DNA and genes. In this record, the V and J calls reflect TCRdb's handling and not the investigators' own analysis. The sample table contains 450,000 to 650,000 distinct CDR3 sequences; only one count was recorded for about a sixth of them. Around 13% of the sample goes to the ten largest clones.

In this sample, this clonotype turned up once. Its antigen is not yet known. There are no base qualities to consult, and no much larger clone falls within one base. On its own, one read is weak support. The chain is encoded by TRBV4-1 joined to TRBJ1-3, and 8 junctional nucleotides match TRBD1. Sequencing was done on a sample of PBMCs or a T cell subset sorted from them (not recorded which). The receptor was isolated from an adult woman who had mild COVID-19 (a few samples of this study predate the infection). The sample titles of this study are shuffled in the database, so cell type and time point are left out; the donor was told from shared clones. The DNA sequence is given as TGCGCCAGCAGCCAAGACGGACAGGGAGCTGGAAACACCATATATTTT. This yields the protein CASSQDGQGAGNTIYF.